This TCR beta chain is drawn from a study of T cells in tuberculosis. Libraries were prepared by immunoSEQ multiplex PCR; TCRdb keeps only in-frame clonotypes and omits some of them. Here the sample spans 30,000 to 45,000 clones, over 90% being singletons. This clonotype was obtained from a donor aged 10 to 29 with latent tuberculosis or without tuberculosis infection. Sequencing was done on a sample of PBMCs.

The CDR3 region is CASSQGLRQGADQPQHF. CDR3 DNA: TGTGCCAGCAGCCAAGGACTTAGACAGGGGGCAGATCAGCCCCAGCATTTT. The gene calls are TRBV7-9 and TRBJ1-5; 10 nucleotides agree with TRBD1. V shed 5 bases, J shed 5 bases, and the junction held 12 bases outside the gene matches. Germline assignment: CDR1 SEHNR and CDR2 FQNEAQ (reference sequence). This CDR3 contains 17 residues.